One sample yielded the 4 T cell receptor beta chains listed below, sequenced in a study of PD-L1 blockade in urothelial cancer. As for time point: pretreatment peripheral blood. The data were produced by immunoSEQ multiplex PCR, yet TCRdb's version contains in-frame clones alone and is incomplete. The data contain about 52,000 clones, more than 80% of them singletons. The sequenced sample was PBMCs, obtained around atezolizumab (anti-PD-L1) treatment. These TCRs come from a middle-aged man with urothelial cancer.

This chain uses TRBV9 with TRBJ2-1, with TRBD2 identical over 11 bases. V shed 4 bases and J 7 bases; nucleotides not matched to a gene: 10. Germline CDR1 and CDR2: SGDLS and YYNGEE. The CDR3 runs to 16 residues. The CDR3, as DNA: TGTGCCAGCAGCCCGGGGACTAGCGGTGTCGGGAATGAGCAGTTCTTC. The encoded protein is CASSPGTSGVGNEQFF.

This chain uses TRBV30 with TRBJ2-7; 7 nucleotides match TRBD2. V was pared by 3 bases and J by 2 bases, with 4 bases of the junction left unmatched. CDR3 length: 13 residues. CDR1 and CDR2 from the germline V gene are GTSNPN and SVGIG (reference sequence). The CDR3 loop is CAWSGGFAYEQYF. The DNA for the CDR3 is TGTGCCTGGAGCGGGGGGTTCGCCTACGAGCAGTACTTC. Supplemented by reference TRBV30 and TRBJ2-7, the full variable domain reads SQTIHQWPATLVQPVGSPLSLECTVEGTSNPNLYWYRQAAGRGLQLLFYSVGIGQISSEVPQNLSASRPQDRQFILSSKKLLLSDSGFYLCAWSGGFAYEQYFGPGTRLTVT.

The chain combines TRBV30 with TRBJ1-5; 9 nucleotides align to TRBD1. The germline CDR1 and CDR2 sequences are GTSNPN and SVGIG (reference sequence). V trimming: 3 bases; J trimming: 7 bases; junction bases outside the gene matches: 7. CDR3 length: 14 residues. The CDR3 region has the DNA TGTGCCTGGAGGGAAACAGGGGGCGGGCAGCCCCAGCATTTT. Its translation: CAWRETGGGQPQHF.

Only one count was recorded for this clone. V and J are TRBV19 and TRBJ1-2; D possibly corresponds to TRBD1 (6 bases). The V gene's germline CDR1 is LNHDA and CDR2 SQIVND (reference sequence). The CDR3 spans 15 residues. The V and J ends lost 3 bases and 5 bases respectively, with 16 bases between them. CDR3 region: CASSMGRTGSYGYTF. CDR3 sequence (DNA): TGTGCCAGTAGTATGGGACGAACAGGGAGTTATGGCTACACCTTC.